These 19 T cell receptor beta chains came from one sample sequenced in a study of T-cell memory formation after mild COVID-19. Each CDR3 protein is one row after TCRdb ran MiXCR on the 5' RACE reads. The sample includes some 350,000 distinct CDR3 sequences, about an eighth seen only once; the top ten take roughly a fifth. The sample comprised PBMCs or a T cell subset sorted from them (not recorded which). The source of these receptors is a man younger than 35 who had mild COVID-19 (a few samples of this study predate the infection). Cell type and time point are not known.

This clonotype has a handful of counts. The chain carries TRBV20-1 and TRBJ1-1; TRBD1 aligns across 11 bases. The CDR3 consists of 14 residues. The J segment lost 5 bases and the V segment lost 6 bases, leaving 8 bases of the junction unmatched. Germline CDR1 and CDR2: DFQATT and SNEGSKA (reference sequence). Written as DNA, the CDR3 is TGCAGTGCGAGGGGACAGGGGGATAAAACTGAAGCTTTCTTT. The encoded protein is CSARGQGDKTEAFF.

The chain has TRBV7-9 and TRBJ2-1; 13 positions match TRBD2. In germline, CDR1 is SEHNR, CDR2 FQNEAQ (reference sequence). V lost 7 bases, J lost 7 bases, and 4 bases stayed unmatched. This CDR3 has 14 residues. CDR3 loop: CASNPGLAGNEQFF. The CDR3 nucleotides are TGTGCCAGCAACCCGGGACTAGCGGGGAATGAGCAGTTCTTC.

The chain has TRBV7-2 and TRBJ1-5, with 9 nucleotides matching TRBD1. The CDR3 is 15 residues long. Germline V gives CDR1 SGHTA, CDR2 FQGNSA. V lost 5 bases, J lost 4 bases, and 6 bases stayed unmatched. The CDR3 DNA reads as TGTGCCAGCAGCCAGACCGGGACAGGGAATCAGCCCCAGCATTTT. Amino acid sequence: CASSQTGTGNQPQHF.

The rearrangement links TRBV9 to TRBJ2-7; 10 nucleotides line up with TRBD2. Germline V gene lookup returns CDR1 SGDLS and CDR2 YYNGEE. CDR3 length equals 17 residues. Trimming removed 0 bases from V and 4 bases from J; junction bases left unmatched: 10. DNA for the CDR3: TGTGCCAGCAGCGTAGGTGCTAGCGGGGGATTGATGTACGAGCAGTACTTC. This gives the protein CASSVGASGGLMYEQYF. Using reference TRBV9 and TRBJ2-7 for the parts outside the CDR3, the full variable domain is DSGVTQTPKHLITATGQRVTLRCSPRSGDLSVYWYQQSLDQGLQFLIQYYNGEERAKGNILERFSAQQFPDLHSELNLSSLELGDSALYFCASSVGASGGLMYEQYFGPGTRLTVT.

This clonotype has just a few counts. The gene calls are TRBV20-1 and TRBJ1-2; no clear D gene. Germline V lookup: CDR1 DFQATT, CDR2 SNEGSKA (reference sequence). Trimming took 7 bases from V and 7 from J, leaving 16 bases between them. CDR3 length: 12 amino acids. CDR3 sequence (DNA): TGCAGTGTCCCCTACCCATCGGGTGGCTACACCTTC. Its protein is CSVPYPSGGYTF.

This clonotype was seen a few times. The J gene is TRBJ2-1, the V gene TRBV7-9; D not resolved. Trimming stripped 5 bases from V and 10 bases from J, with 15 bases between. This CDR3 comprises 13 residues. The germline V gene encodes CDR1 SEHNR and CDR2 FQNEAQ (reference sequence). CDR3 in amino acids: CASSPPVGTEQFF. CDR3 sequence (DNA): TGTGCCAGCAGCCCCCCCGTTGGAACAGAGCAGTTCTTC.

Ten or more counts support this clonotype. The chain has TRBV7-2 and TRBJ2-1; D not resolved. The CDR3 has 12 amino acids. Germline CDR1 SGHTA, CDR2 FQGNSA. Trimming shortened V by 3 bases and J by 10 bases, and 10 bases separated the two germline ends. CDR3 sequence reads: CASSFGRVEQFF. Here the CDR3 DNA reads TGTGCCAGCAGCTTCGGACGTGTGGAGCAGTTCTTC.

This clonotype was observed a few times. This chain uses TRBV7-4 with TRBJ2-7; tentatively, D is TRBD2 (5 bases). Germline V lookup: CDR1 SGHVT, CDR2 SQSDAQ. The CDR3 consists of 15 residues. Trimming took off 5 bases at V and 4 bases at J, with 18 bases between the two ends. CDR3 in DNA: TGTGCCAGCAGCCCCGAGGGAGACAACCTATACGAGCAGTACGTC. Its protein is CASSPEGDNLYEQYV.

This clonotype was counted at least ten times. CDR3 nucleotides: TGTGCCAGCAGCTTGATACGGGGGGATGAGCAGTTCTTC. This sequence encodes CASSLIRGDEQFF. The chain joins TRBV5-6 to TRBJ2-1, with TRBD2 identical over 7 bases. Germline V gene lookup returns CDR1 SGHDT and CDR2 YYEEEE. After removal of 1 base from V and 8 bases from J, the junction contained 3 bases not matched to a gene. This CDR3 contains 13 residues.

There are a few counts of this clonotype. The chain is built from TRBV7-9 and TRBJ1-2; tentatively, D is TRBD1 (6 bases). The V and J ends lost 2 bases and 6 bases respectively, with 16 bases between them. This CDR3 spans 15 amino acids. The germline CDR1 and CDR2 sequences are SEHNR and FQNEAQ (reference sequence). The CDR3 is CASSLIGGLGHGYTF. The CDR3 DNA sequence: TGTGCCAGCAGCTTAATCGGGGGCTTGGGTCATGGCTACACCTTC.

This clonotype was seen a handful of times. The chain couples TRBV12-3 or TRBV12-4 to TRBJ2-4; 11 bases align to TRBD2. Trimming at V came to 2 bases and at J to 6 bases, leaving 6 bases not matched to a gene. The CDR3 runs 16 residues. The CDR3 DNA is TGTGCCAGCAGTTTAATGGGACTAGCGGAGGGAAACATTCAGTACTTC. Protein sequence: CASSLMGLAEGNIQYF.

In DNA, the CDR3 is TGTGCCAGCAGCTTAGGGAGGGGACTAGCGGGGAGCACAGATACGCAGTATTTT. It translates to CASSLGRGLAGSTDTQYF. The chain employs TRBV7-2 and TRBJ2-3; 13 bases match TRBD2. CDR1 is SGHTA and CDR2 is FQGNSA in the germline V gene. Trimming took 1 base from V and 0 from J; bases not matched to a gene: 4. The CDR3 is 18 amino acids. Full variable domain (missing parts from reference TRBV7-2 and TRBJ2-3): GAGVSQSPSNKVTEKGKDVELRCDPISGHTALYWYRQSLGQGLEFLIYFQGNSAPDKSGLPSDRFSAERTGGSVSTLTIQRTQQEDSAVYLCASSLGRGLAGSTDTQYFGPGTRLTVL.

V usage is TRBV11-2 and J usage is TRBJ1-2; 7 bases map to TRBD1. The CDR3 runs to 15 residues. Trimming at V came to 4 bases and at J to 3 bases, leaving 8 bases not matched to a gene. CDR1 and CDR2 from the germline V gene are SGHAT and FQNNGV. CDR3 coding DNA: TGTGCCAGCAGCTCTCCGGGACAGAAGTACTATGGCTACACCTTC. Amino acid sequence: CASSSPGQKYYGYTF.

The chain uses TRBV5-6 and TRBJ2-1, with 7 bases fitting TRBD1. This CDR3 region has 16 residues. In germline, CDR1 is SGHDT, CDR2 YYEEEE. V lost 5 bases and J lost 4; bases outside the gene matches: 12. The CDR3: CASRPQGHQLYNEQFF. In nucleotides, the CDR3 is TGTGCCAGCAGGCCACAGGGGCACCAGCTTTACAATGAGCAGTTCTTC.

This clonotype was detected only a few times. The chain combines TRBV6-5 with TRBJ2-7; 7 positions agree with TRBD1. This CDR3 has 15 residues. V shed 0 bases, J shed 2 bases, and the junction held 4 bases outside the gene matches. Germline V gives CDR1 MNHEY, CDR2 SVGAGI. The CDR3 loop reads CASSYSTGRTYEQYF. Written as DNA, the CDR3 is TGTGCCAGCAGTTACTCGACAGGGCGAACCTACGAGCAGTACTTC.

The chain uses TRBV28 and TRBJ2-2; no clear D gene. V was pared by 5 bases and J by 5 bases, with 9 bases between. The CDR3 sequence is 13 residues long. Germline CDR1 and CDR2: MDHEN and SYDVKM. CDR3 DNA sequence: TGTGCCAGCAGTCCGATCATTACCGGGGAGCTGTTTTTT. It translates to CASSPIITGELFF.

This clonotype has a count of ten or more. The chain links TRBV7-9 to TRBJ2-5; TRBD1 agrees at 10 bases. Germline loops: CDR1 SEHNR, CDR2 FQNEAQ (reference sequence). The CDR3 runs to 14 residues. The ends lost 8 bases at V and 3 bases at J; junction bases unmatched: 6. The CDR3 DNA reads TGTGCCAGCTCTTCCGGGACAGGGGAAGAGACCCAGTACTTC. This gives the protein CASSSGTGEETQYF.

A few counts support this clonotype. This rearrangement joins TRBV4-3 to TRBJ1-2; the match to TRBD1 covers 7 bases. The CDR3 spans 15 residues. Germline lookup yields CDR1 LGHNA and CDR2 YSLEER. V dropped 4 bases and J dropped 4; count of bases not matched to a gene: 9. CDR3: CASSRKDRRFYGYTF. The DNA of the CDR3 is TGCGCCAGCAGCCGGAAGGACAGGAGATTCTATGGCTACACCTTC.

Many counts were recorded for this clonotype. CDR3 sequence: CASSPGLAGGNEQFF. CDR3 nucleotides: TGTGCCAGCAGTCCCGGGCTAGCGGGGGGGAATGAGCAGTTCTTC. The chain combines TRBV6-5 with TRBJ2-1; 12 bases fit TRBD2. The CDR3 length is 15 residues. Trimming took 5 bases from V and 7 from J; bases not matched to a gene: 6. Germline-derived CDR1 and CDR2 are MNHEY and SVGAGI.